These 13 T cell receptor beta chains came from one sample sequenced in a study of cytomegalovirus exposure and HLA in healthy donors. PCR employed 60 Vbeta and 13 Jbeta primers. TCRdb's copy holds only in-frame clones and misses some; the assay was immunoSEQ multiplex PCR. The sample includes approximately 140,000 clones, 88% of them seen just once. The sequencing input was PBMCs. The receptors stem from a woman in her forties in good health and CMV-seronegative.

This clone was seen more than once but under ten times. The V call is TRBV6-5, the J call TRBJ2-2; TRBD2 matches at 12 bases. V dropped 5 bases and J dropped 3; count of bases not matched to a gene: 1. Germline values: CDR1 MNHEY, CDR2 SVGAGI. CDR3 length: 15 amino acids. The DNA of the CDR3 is TGTGCCAGCAGTCTAGCGGGAGGGGACACCGGGGAGCTGTTTTTT. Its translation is CASSLAGGDTGELFF.

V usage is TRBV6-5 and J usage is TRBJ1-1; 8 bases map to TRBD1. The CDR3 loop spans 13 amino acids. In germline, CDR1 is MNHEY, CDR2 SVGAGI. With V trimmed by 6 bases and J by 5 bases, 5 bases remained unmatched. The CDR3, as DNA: TGTGCCAGCAGGAGACAGGGGAGTACTGAAGCTTTCTTT. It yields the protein CASRRQGSTEAFF.

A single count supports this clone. CDR3 in amino acids: CASSLGYEGNEQYF. The DNA of the CDR3 is TGTGCCAGCAGCTTAGGATACGAGGGAAACGAGCAGTACTTC. The J gene is TRBJ2-7, the V gene TRBV7-6, with a weak D call TRBD2 (5 bases). CDR1 and CDR2 (germline): SGHVS, FNYEAQ. The CDR3 covers 14 residues. Trimming pared 1 base from V and 5 bases from J, leaving 12 bases between.

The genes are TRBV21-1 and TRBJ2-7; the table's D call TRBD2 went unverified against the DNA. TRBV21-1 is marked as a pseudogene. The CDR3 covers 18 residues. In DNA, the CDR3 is TGTGCCAGCAGCAAAACCGGGACTAGCGGGAAAAGGCTCTACGAGCAGTACTTC. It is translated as CASSKTGTSGKRLYEQYF.

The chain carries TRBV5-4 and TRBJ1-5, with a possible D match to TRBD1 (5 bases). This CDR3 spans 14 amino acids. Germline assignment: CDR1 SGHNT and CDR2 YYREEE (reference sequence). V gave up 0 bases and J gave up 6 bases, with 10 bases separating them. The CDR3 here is CASSLGGGVQPQHF. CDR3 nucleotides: TGTGCCAGCAGCTTGGGCGGGGGAGTTCAGCCCCAGCATTTT.

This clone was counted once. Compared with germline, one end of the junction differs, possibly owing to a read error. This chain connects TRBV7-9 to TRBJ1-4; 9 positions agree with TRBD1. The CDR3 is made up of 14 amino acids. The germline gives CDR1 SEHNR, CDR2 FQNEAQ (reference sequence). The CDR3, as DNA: TGTTCCAGCAGCTTAGACAGGGGGATGGAAAAACTGTTTTTT. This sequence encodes CSSSLDRGMEKLFF.

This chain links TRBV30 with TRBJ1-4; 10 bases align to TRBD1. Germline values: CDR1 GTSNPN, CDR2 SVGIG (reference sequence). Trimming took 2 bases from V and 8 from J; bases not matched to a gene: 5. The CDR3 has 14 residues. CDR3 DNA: TGTGCCTGGAGTTTGGACAGGGGGTCCGAAAAACTGTTTTTT. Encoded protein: CAWSLDRGSEKLFF.

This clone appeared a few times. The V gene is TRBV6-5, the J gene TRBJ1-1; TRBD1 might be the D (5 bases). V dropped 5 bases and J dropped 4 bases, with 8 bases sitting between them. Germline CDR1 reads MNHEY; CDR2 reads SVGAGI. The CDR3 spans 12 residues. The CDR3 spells CASSRGGTEAFF. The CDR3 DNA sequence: TGTGCCAGCAGTCGGGGGGGCACTGAAGCTTTCTTT.

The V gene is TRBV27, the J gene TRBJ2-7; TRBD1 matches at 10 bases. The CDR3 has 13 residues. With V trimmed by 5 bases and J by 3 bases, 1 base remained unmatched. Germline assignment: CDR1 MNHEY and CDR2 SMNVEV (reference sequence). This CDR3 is CASSGDRGYEQYF. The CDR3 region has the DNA TGTGCCAGCAGTGGGGACAGGGGCTACGAGCAGTACTTC.

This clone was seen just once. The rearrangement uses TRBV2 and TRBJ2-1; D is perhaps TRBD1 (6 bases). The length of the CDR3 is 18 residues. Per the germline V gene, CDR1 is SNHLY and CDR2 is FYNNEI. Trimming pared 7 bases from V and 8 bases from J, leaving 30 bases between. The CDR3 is CASKLLGAATPVLDEQFF. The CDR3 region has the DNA TGTGCCAGCAAACTATTGGGGGCCGCGACTCCAGTGCTCGATGAGCAGTTCTTC.

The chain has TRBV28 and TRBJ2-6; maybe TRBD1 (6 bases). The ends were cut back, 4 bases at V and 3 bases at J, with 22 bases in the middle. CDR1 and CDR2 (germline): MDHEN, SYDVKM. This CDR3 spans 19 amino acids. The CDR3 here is CASSSIAIFRDNGANVLTF. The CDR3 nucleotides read TGTGCCAGCAGTTCCATCGCGATTTTCCGGGACAATGGGGCCAACGTCCTGACTTTC.

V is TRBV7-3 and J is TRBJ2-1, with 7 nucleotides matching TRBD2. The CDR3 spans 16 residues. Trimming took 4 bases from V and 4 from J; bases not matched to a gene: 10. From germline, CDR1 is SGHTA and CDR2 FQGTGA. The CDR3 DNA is TGTGCCAGCAGCTCCCGCGGGAGTTCGTTTTACAATGAGCAGTTCTTC. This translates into CASSSRGSSFYNEQFF.

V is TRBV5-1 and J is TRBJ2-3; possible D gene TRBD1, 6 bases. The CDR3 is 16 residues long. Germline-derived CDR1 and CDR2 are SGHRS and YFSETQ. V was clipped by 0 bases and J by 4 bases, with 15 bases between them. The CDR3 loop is CASSLGGRGVADTQYF. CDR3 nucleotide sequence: TGCGCCAGCAGCTTGGGCGGCAGGGGAGTGGCAGATACGCAGTATTTT.